Listed below are T cell receptor beta chains from one sample, sequenced in a study of T cell responses to AZD1222 COVID-19 vaccine. TCRdb's table, derived via immunoSEQ multiplex PCR, lists solely in-frame clones and lacks some. In the table there are about 120,000 clones, around 87% of which are singletons. Specimen: peripheral blood, collected on day 0 of AZD1222 vaccination. All receptors derive from an adult in good health. The CDR3 runs from the conserved cysteine through the conserved F or W. D genes are given only for firm matches. The listing skips clone size in some rows; elsewhere it reads once, few, many or a size class.

V	J	D	size	DNA	CDR3
TRBV11-2	TRBJ2-5	-	-	TGTGCCAGCAGCTCCACTCCCCAAGAGACCCAGTACTTC	CASSSTPQETQYF
TRBV7-9	TRBJ1-2	-	-	TGTGCCAGCAGCTTAGGAGGGGTCGGCTACACCTTC	CASSLGGVGYTF
TRBV6-5	TRBJ1-1	-	-	TGTGCCAGCAGTTACTTGGGGGCCGGCACTGAAGCTTTCTTT	CASSYLGAGTEAFF
TRBV7-9	TRBJ1-1	-	-	TGTGCCAGCAGCCCCCCAGGGATGAACACTGAAGCTTTCTTT	CASSPPGMNTEAFF
TRBV6-1	TRBJ1-1	TRBD1	-	TGTGCCAGCAGTGATGCGACAGGGGTAAACACTGAAGCTTTCTTT	CASSDATGVNTEAFF
TRBV15	TRBJ2-3	TRBD1	-	TGTGCCACCAGCAGAGTGGGACAGATCACAGATACGCAGTATTTT	CATSRVGQITDTQYF
TRBV28	TRBJ1-2	-	-	TGTGCCAGCCGGGGTGGCGGCTATGGCTACACCTTC	CASRGGGYGYTF
TRBV9	TRBJ1-1	-	-	TGTGCCAGCAGCGTAGGGACAGATCTCATGAACACTGAAGCTTTCTTT	CASSVGTDLMNTEAFF
TRBV7-9	TRBJ1-6	-	once	TGTGCCAGCAGCTTAGGGGTGGAATCACCCCTCCACTTT	CASSLGVESPLHF
TRBV7-2	TRBJ2-7	TRBD2	few	TGTGCCAGCAGCTTAGGTCCAGCGGGAGGCGAAGAGCAGTACTTC	CASSLGPAGGEEQYF
TRBV12-3/TRBV12-4	TRBJ1-4	-	-	TGTGCCAGCAGTTTAAGGGGGGGGGAAAAACTGTTTTTT	CASSLRGGEKLFF
TRBV5-1	TRBJ2-3	TRBD2	-	TGCGCCAGCAGCTTGGGAAGCGGGAGGGATACGCAGTATTTT	CASSLGSGRDTQYF
TRBV7-2	TRBJ1-1	-	once	TGTGCCAGCAGCTCGGGACCCCCGGGAGCTTTCTTT	CASSSGPPGAFF
TRBV6-5	TRBJ2-1	-	-	TGTGCCAGCAGAAGGATGAACAATGAGCAGTTCTTC	CASRRMNNEQFF
TRBV28	TRBJ1-4	-	-	TGTGCCAGCAGTTTAGGGGGGAACATCGGTGAAAAACTGTTTTTT	CASSLGGNIGEKLFF
TRBV28	TRBJ2-1	TRBD1	-	TGTGCCAGCAGAACCCCGGGACAGGGTTTCAACGAGCAGTTCTTC	CASRTPGQGFNEQFF
TRBV19	TRBJ1-1	-	-	TGTGCCAGTAGTGGGACGGGGGTAACGACTGAAGCTTTCTTT	CASSGTGVTTEAFF